The clone carrying this TCR beta chain was recorded at least ten times. What it recognizes is unknown. Preparation of the TCRbeta library used unique molecular identifiers. Via MiXCR, TCRdb re-called the PCR reads, giving one row per CDR3 protein. In the table there are 240,000 or so distinct CDR3 sequences, 6.5% to 10% of which are singletons. The entry originates in a study of T-cell reconstitution after alpha-beta-depleted transplantation in children. Study-level points and caveats: Once a year had passed after transplant, T-cell counts and diversity came mostly from newly produced T cells. The origin of high day-60 TCRbeta diversity in some patients lay in surviving recipient T cells and thymic progenitors.

Germline loops: CDR1 SGHAT, CDR2 FQNNGV. This CDR3 has 14 residues. V dropped 5 bases and J dropped 3 bases, with 14 bases sitting between them. Material: PBMCs, mostly from graft donor cells, obtained 180 days after TCRalphabeta/CD19-depleted stem cell transplant. The clonotype was recovered from a male patient under 18 who had a stem cell transplant for acute lymphoblastic leukemia, so the T cells may come from the graft donor. The genes are TRBV11-2 and TRBJ2-7, with D possibly TRBD1 on 6 matching bases. The CDR3 coding sequence is TGTGCCAGCAGCCGTACAGGGTCCGGCTACGAGCAGTACTTC. Translation gives CASSRTGSGYEQYF.